One sample yielded the 9 T cell receptor beta chains listed below, sequenced in a study of T cells in Graves' hyperthyroidism and ophthalmopathy. TCR beta CDR3 sequences were amplified from RNA transcripts. A first-round RT-PCR of the TCR CDR3 used the HTBI primer set. TCRdb reprocessed the multiplex PCR reads with MiXCR, giving one entry per CDR3 protein. The table has around 600,000 distinct CDR3 sequences, approximately 14% seen once. The specimen sequenced was blood. These receptors were taken from a woman aged 45-65 years with Graves' ophthalmopathy.

This clonotype was seen many times. This chain connects TRBV18 to TRBJ2-1, with 7 bases lining up with TRBD1. Germline trimming cut 3 bases from V and 5 bases from J; bases unmatched to any gene: 7. Germline V lookup: CDR1 KGHSH, CDR2 LQKENI. The CDR3 loop spans 15 amino acids. The chain's CDR3 is CASSPYSGTDNEQFF. The CDR3 DNA sequence: TGTGCCAGCTCACCGTACTCCGGGACAGACAATGAGCAGTTCTTC.

In its sample, this clonotype was seen many times. This rearrangement joins TRBV12-3 or TRBV12-4 to TRBJ2-1; 11 bases agree with TRBD2. The trim removed 5 bases at V and 8 bases at J, leaving 8 bases unmatched. The CDR3 length is 15 residues. CDR3 in amino acids: CASSPLTSGIDEQFF. The CDR3 DNA is TGTGCCAGCAGTCCCCTGACTAGCGGGATTGATGAGCAGTTCTTC.

The table lists this clonotype with many counts. This chain connects TRBV24-1 to TRBJ2-6; 7 bases are shared with TRBD2. Germline lookup yields CDR1 KGHDR and CDR2 SFDVKD. V lost 3 bases, J lost 0 bases, and 4 bases stayed unmatched. The CDR3 covers 17 residues. The CDR3 DNA sequence: TGTGCCACCAGTGATGCGGGAGCGTACTCTGGGGCCAACGTCCTGACTTTC. This encodes CATSDAGAYSGANVLTF.

This chain joins TRBV29-1 and TRBJ2-6; 10 bases fit TRBD1. The CDR3 length is 17 residues. Trimming removed 2 bases from V and 4 bases from J; junction bases left unmatched: 8. Per the germline V gene, CDR1 is SQVTM and CDR2 is ANQGSEA. The CDR3 nucleotides read TGCAGCGTTGAATACAGACAGGGGGCCTCCGGGGCCAACGTCCTGACTTTC. Encoded protein: CSVEYRQGASGANVLTF. Full variable domain (rest looked up from reference TRBV29-1 and TRBJ2-6): SAVISQKPSRDICQRGTSLTIQCQVDSQVTMMFWYRQQPGQSLTLIATANQGSEATYESGFVIDKFPISRPNLTFSTLTVSNMSPEDSSIYLCSVEYRQGASGANVLTFGAGSRLTVL.

This clonotype has only a few counts. The DNA of the CDR3 is TGTGCCAGTAGTACGACAAGACTAGCGGGCAGCACAGATACGCAGTATTTT. It specifies CASSTTRLAGSTDTQYF. The V and J genes are TRBV19 and TRBJ2-3; 10 bases align to TRBD2. V shed 4 bases, J shed 0 bases, and the junction held 7 bases outside the gene matches. This CDR3 is 17 amino acids long. Germline-derived CDR1 and CDR2 are LNHDA and SQIVND (reference sequence).

V usage is TRBV7-2 and J usage is TRBJ1-6; D not resolved. The CDR3 runs to 16 residues. Germline loops: CDR1 SGHTA, CDR2 FQGNSA. V lost 3 bases, J lost 0 bases, and 9 bases lay in between. The CDR3 loop reads CASSFGSGSYNSPLHF. DNA of the CDR3: TGTGCCAGCAGCTTTGGCAGCGGCTCCTATAATTCACCCCTCCACTTT.

The chain joins TRBV11-1 to TRBJ2-1; D possibly uses TRBD1 or TRBD2 (6 bases each). The CDR3 totals 18 residues. Per the germline V gene, CDR1 is SGHAT and CDR2 is FQDESV (reference sequence). V lost 5 bases and J 0 bases, leaving 20 bases between the germline ends. CDR3 DNA: TGTGCCAGCAGCCCCAACGGGGGCGGGCCTAGCTCCTACAATGAGCAGTTCTTC. The encoded protein is CASSPNGGGPSSYNEQFF. Variable domain in full (rest from reference TRBV11-1 and TRBJ2-1): EAEVAQSPRYKITEKSQAVAFWCDPISGHATLYWYRQILGQGPELLVQFQDESVVDDSQLPKDRFSAERLKGVDSTLKIQPAELGDSAMYLCASSPNGGGPSSYNEQFFGPGTRLTVL.

This clonotype was seen more than once but under ten times. The V gene is TRBV4-2, the J gene TRBJ2-1, with D hard to call. V shed 0 bases and J shed 5 bases, with 20 bases lying between them. Per germline, CDR1 LGHNA and CDR2 YNFKEQ. This CDR3 contains 18 residues. This CDR3 reads CASSQERLGARRNNEQFF. For the CDR3, the DNA is TGTGCCAGCAGCCAAGAACGGCTAGGAGCCCGCCGCAACAATGAGCAGTTCTTC.

This chain joins TRBV7-3 and TRBJ2-7; possibly TRBD1 for D (5 bases). This CDR3 spans 13 amino acids. Germline-derived CDR1 and CDR2 are SGHTA and FQGTGA. The ends were cut back, 5 bases at V and 6 bases at J, with 14 bases in the middle. The CDR3 region is CASSVHQGGEQYF. CDR3 bases: TGTGCCAGCAGCGTTCACCAGGGTGGCGAGCAGTACTTC.